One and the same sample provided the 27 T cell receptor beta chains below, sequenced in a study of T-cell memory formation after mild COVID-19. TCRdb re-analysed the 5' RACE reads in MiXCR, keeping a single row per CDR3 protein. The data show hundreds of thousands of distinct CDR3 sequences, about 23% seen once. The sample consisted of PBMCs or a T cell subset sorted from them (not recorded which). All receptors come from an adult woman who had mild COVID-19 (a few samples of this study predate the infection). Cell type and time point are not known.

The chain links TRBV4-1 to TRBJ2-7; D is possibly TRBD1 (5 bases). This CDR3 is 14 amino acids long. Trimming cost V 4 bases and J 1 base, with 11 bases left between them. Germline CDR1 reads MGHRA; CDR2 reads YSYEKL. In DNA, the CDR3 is TGCGCCAGCAGCCCTCAGGGTGGGTCCTACGAGCAGTACTTC. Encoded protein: CASSPQGGSYEQYF.

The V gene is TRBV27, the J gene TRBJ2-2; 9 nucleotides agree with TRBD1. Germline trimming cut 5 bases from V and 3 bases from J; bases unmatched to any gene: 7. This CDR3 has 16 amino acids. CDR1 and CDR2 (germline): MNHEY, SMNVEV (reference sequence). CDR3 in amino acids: CASSARDRVHTGELFF. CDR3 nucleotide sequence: TGTGCCAGCAGTGCCCGGGACAGGGTTCACACCGGGGAGCTGTTTTTT.

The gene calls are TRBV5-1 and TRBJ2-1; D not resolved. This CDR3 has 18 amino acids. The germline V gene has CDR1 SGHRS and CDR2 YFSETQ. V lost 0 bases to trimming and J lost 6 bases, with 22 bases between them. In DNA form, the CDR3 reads TGCGCCAGCAGCTTGGCCGGGTACGAATCTGCCTCGGGCAATGAGCAGTTCTTC. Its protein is CASSLAGYESASGNEQFF.

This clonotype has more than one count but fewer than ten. CDR3 amino acids: CASSIGTSGSFYNEQFF. The CDR3 DNA sequence: TGTGCCAGTAGTATCGGGACTAGCGGGAGTTTCTACAATGAGCAGTTCTTC. V is TRBV19 and J is TRBJ2-1; 14 nucleotides match TRBD2. Germline-derived CDR1 and CDR2 are LNHDA and SQIVND (reference sequence). This CDR3 contains 17 residues. J was trimmed by 3 bases and V by 3 bases; bases with no gene match: 4.

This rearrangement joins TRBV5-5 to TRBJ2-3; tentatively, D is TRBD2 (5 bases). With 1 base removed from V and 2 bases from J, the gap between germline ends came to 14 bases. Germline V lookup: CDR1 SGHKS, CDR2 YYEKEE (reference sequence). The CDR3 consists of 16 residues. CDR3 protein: CASSLSLARNTDTQYF. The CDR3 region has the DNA TGTGCCAGCAGCTTGTCGCTAGCTAGGAACACAGATACGCAGTATTTT.

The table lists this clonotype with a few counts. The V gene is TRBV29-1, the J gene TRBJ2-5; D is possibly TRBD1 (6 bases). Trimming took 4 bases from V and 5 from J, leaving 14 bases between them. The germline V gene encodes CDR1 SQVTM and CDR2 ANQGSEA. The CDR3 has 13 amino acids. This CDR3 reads CSVVPRGRETQYF. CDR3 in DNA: TGCAGCGTTGTTCCCAGGGGCCGGGAGACCCAGTACTTC.

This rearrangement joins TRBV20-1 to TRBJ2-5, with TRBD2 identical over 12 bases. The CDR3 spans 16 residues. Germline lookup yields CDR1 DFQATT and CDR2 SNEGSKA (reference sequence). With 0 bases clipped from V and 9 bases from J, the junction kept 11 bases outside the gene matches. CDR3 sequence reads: CSARDGLAGGSGPQYF. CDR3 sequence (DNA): TGCAGTGCTAGAGACGGGCTAGCGGGGGGGTCGGGGCCCCAGTACTTC.

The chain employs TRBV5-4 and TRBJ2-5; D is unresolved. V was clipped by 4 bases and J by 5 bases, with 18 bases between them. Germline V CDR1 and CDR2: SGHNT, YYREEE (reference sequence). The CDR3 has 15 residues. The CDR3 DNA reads TGTGCCAGCAGCGCTGGGCCAACGTACGGGGAGACCCAGTACTTC. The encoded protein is CASSAGPTYGETQYF.

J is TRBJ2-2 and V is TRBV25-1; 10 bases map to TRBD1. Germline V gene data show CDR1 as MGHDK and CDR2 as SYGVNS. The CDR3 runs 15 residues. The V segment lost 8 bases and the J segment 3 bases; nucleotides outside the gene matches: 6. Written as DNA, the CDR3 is TGTGCCAGCGCAGCCGGGACAGGGGACACCGGGGAGCTGTTTTTT. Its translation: CASAAGTGDTGELFF.

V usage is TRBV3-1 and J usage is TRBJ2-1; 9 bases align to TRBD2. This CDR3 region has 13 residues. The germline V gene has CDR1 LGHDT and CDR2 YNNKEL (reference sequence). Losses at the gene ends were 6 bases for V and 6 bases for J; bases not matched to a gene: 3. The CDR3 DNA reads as TGTGCCAGCAGTCAGCGGGAGGCCAATGAGCAGTTCTTC. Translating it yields CASSQREANEQFF.

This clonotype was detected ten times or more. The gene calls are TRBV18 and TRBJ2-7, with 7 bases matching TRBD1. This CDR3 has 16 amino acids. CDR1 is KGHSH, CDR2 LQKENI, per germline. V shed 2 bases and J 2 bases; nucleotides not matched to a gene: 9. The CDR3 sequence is CASSPGGQYITYEQYF. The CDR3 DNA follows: TGTGCCAGCTCACCAGGGGGACAGTATATTACCTACGAGCAGTACTTC.

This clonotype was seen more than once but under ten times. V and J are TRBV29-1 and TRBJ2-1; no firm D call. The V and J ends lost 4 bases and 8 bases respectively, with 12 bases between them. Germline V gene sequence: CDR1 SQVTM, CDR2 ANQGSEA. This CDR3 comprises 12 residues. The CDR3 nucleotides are TGCAGCGTTGCAGCAGGCCTGGATGAGCAGTTCTTC. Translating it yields CSVAAGLDEQFF.

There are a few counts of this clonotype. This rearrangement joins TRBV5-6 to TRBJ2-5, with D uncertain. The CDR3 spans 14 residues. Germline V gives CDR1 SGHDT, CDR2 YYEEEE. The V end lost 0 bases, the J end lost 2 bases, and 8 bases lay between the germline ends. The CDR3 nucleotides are TGTGCCAGCAGCTTGGGGGAATCGCAAGAGACCCAGTACTTC. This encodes CASSLGESQETQYF.

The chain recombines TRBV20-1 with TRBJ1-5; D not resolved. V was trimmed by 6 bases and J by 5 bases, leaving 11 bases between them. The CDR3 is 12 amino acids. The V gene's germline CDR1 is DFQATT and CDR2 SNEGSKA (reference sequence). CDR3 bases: TGCAGTGCCCTTAGACCCGATCAGCCCCAGCATTTT. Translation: CSALRPDQPQHF.

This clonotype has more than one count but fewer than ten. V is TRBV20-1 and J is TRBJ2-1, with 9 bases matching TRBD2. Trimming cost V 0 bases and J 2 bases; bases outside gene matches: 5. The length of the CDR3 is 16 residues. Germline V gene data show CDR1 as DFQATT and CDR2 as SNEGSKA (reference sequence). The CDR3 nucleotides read TGCAGTGCTAGAGATCGGCGGGGGGGGCCCTACAATGAGCAGTTCTTC. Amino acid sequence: CSARDRRGGPYNEQFF.

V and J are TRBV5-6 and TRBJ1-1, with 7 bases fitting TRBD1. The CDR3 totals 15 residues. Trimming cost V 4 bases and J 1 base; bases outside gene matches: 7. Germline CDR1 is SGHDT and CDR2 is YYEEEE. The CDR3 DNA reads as TGTGCCAGCAGCCCTGGCGGGACAGCGAACACTGAAGCTTTCTTT. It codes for CASSPGGTANTEAFF.

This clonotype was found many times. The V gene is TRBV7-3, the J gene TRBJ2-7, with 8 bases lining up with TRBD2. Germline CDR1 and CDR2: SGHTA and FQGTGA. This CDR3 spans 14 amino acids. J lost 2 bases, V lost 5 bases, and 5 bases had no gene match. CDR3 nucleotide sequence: TGTGCCAGCAGCGCTACCGGGGGGGCCTACGAGCAGTACTTC. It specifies CASSATGGAYEQYF.

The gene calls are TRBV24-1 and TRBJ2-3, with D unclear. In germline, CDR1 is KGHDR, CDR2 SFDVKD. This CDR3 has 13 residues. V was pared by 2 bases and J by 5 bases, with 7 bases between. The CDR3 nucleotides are TGTGCCACCAGTGATTACTCTTTAGATACGCAGTATTTT. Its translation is CATSDYSLDTQYF.

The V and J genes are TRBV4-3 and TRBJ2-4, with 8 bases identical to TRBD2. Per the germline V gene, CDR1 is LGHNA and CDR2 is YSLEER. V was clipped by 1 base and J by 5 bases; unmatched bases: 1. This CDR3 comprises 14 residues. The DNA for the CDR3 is TGCGCCAGCAGCCAAGCGGGAGGGCAAAACATTCAGTACTTC. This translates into CASSQAGGQNIQYF.

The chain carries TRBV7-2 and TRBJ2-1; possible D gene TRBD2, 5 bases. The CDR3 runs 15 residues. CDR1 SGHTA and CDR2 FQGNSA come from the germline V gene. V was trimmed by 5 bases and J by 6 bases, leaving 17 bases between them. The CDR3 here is CASSPRIGGGNEQFF. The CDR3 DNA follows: TGTGCCAGCAGCCCCAGGATCGGAGGTGGCAATGAGCAGTTCTTC.

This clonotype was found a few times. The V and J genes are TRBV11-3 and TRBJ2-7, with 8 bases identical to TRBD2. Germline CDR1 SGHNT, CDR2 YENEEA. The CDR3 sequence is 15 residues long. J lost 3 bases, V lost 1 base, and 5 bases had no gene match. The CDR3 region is CASSLGSGADYEQYF. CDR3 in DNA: TGTGCCAGCAGCTTAGGTAGCGGGGCTGACTACGAGCAGTACTTC.

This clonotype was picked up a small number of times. CDR3 sequence reads: CASRTALSSGNTIYF. For the CDR3, the DNA is TGCGCCAGCAGGACAGCCTTGAGCTCTGGAAACACCATATATTTT. The V call is TRBV5-1, the J call TRBJ1-3; D perhaps matches TRBD1 (5 bases). Germline-derived CDR1 and CDR2 are SGHRS and YFSETQ. V lost 5 bases, J lost 0 bases, and 12 bases lay in between. CDR3 size: 15 residues.

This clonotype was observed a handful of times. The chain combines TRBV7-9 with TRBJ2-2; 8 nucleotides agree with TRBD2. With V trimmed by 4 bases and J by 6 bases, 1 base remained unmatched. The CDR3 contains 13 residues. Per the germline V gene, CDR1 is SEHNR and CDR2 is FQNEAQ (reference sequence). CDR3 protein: CASSWGLAGELFF. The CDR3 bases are TGTGCCAGCAGCTGGGGACTAGCCGGGGAGCTGTTTTTT.

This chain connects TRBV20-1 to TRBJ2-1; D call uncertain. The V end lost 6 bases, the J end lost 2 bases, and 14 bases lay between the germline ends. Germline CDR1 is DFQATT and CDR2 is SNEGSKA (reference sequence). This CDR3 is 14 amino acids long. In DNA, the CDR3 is TGCAGTGCCGATCCCCTAGAGCCCTACAATGAGCAGTTCTTC. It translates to CSADPLEPYNEQFF.

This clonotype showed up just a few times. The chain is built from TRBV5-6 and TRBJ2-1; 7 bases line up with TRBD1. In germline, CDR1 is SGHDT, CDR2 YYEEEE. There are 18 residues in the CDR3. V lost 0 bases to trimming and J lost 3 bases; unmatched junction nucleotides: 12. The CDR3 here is CASSLDVIPGQIYNEQFF. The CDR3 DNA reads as TGTGCCAGCAGCTTGGACGTCATACCGGGACAGATCTACAATGAGCAGTTCTTC.

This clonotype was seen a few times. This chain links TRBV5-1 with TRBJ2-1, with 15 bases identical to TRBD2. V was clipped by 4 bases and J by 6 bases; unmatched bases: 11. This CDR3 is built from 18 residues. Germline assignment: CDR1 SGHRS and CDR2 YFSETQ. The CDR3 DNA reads TGCGCCAGCAGCCCCGGACTAGCGGGAGGGCCCAACGGCAATGAGCAGTTCTTC. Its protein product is CASSPGLAGGPNGNEQFF.

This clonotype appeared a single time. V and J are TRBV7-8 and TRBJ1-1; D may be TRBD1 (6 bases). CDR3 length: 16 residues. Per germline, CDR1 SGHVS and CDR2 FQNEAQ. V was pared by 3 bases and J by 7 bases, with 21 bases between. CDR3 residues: CASSFKNQGLILEAFF. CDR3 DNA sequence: TGTGCCAGCAGCTTTAAGAATCAGGGGCTAATCCTTGAAGCTTTCTTT.